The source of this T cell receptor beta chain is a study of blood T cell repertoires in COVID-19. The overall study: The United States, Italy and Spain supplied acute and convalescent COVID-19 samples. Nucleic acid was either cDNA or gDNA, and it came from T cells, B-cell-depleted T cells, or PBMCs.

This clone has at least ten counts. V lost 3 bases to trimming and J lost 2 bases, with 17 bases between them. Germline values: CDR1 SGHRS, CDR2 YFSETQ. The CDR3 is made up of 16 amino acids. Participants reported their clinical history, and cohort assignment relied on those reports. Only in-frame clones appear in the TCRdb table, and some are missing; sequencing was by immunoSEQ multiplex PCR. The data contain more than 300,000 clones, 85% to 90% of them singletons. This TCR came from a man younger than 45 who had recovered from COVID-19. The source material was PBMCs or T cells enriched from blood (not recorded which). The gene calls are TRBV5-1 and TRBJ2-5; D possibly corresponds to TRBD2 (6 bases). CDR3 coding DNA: TGCGCCAGCAGCTCCGCGGACTACCTGCGTCAAGAGACCCAGTACTTC. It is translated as CASSSADYLRQETQYF.